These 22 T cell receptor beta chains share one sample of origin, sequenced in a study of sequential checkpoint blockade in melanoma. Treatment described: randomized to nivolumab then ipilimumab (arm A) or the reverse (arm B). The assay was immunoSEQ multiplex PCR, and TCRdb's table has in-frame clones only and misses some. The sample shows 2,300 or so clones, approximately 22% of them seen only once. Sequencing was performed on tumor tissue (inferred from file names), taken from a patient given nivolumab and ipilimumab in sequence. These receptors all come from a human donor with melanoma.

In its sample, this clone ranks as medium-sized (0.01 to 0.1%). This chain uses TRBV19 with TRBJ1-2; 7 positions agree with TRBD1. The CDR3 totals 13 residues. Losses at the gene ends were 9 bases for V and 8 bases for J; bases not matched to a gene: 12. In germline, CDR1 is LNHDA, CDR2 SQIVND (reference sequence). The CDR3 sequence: CASPDREGPGYTF. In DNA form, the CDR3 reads TGTGCCAGCCCAGACAGGGAAGGACCGGGCTACACCTTC.

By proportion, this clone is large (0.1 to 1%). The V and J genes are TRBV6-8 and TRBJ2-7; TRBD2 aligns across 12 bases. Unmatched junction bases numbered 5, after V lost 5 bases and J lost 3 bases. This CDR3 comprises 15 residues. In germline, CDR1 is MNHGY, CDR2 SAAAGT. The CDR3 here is CASSLAGGPVYEQYF. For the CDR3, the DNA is TGTGCCAGCAGTCTAGCGGGAGGGCCGGTCTACGAGCAGTACTTC.

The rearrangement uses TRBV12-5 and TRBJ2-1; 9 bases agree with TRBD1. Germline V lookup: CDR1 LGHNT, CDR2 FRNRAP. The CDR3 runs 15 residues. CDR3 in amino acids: CASRNRGLFGDEQFF. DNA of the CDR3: TGTGCCAGCCGAAACAGGGGGCTTTTCGGGGATGAGCAGTTCTTC.

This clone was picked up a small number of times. The DNA for the CDR3 is TGTGCCAGCAGCAGGGGGGGAGGTGGGATATACAATGAGCAGTTCTTC. As protein: CASSRGGGGIYNEQFF. The V and J genes are TRBV11-3 and TRBJ2-1, with D possibly TRBD2 on 7 matching bases. Germline-derived CDR1 and CDR2 are SGHNT and YENEEA. V dropped 5 bases and J dropped 4 bases, with 18 bases sitting between them. CDR3 size: 16 residues.

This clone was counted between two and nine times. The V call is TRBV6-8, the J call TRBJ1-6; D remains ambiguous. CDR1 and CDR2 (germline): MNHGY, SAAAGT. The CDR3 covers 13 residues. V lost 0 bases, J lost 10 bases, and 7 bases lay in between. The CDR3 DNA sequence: TGTGCCAGCAGTTACTCTGAGGACTCACCCCTCCACTTT. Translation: CASSYSEDSPLHF.

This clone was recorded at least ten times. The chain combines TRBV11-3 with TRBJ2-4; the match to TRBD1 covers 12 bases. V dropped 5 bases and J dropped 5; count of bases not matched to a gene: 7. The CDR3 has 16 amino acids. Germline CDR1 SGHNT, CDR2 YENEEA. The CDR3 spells CASSPRDRGRENIQYF. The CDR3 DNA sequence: TGTGCCAGCAGCCCTCGGGACAGGGGGCGGGAAAACATTCAGTACTTC.

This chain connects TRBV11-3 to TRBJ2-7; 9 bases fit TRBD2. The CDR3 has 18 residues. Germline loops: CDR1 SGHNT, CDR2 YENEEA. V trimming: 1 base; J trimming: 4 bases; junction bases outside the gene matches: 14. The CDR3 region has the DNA TGTGCCAGCAGCTTAGGGGGGGCTAGCGGGATAAGGTGGTACGAGCAGTACTTC. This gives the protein CASSLGGASGIRWYEQYF.

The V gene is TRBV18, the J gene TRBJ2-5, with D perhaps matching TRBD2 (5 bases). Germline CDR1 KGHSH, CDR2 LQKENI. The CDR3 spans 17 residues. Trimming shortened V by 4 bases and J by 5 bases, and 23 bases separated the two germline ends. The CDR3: CASSRASGIGDGETQYF. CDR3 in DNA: TGTGCCAGCTCACGGGCCTCGGGAATAGGCGACGGGGAGACCCAGTACTTC.

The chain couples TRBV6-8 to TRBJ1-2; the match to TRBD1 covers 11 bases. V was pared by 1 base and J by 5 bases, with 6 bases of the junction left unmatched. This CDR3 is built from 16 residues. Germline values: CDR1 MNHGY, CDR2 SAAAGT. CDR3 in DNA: TGTGCCAGCAGTTACTGGGAAGGACAGGGGGCATATGGCTACACCTTC. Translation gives CASSYWEGQGAYGYTF.

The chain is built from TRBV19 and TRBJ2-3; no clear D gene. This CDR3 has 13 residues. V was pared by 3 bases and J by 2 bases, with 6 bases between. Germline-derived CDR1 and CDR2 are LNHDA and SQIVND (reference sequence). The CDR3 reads CASSMQHTDTQYF. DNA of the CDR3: TGTGCCAGTAGTATGCAGCACACAGATACGCAGTATTTT.

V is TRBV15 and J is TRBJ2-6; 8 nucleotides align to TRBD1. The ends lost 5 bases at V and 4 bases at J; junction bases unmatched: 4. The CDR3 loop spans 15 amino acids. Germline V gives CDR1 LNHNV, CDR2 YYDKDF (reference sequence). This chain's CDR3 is CATSFQGAGANVLTF. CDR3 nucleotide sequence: TGTGCCACCAGCTTTCAGGGGGCGGGGGCCAACGTCCTGACTTTC.

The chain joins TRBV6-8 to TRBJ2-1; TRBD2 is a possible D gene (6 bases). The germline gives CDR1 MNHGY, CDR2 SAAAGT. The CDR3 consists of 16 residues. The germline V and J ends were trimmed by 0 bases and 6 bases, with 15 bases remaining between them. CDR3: CASSYSIGGVANEQFF. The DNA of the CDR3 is TGTGCCAGCAGTTACTCGATAGGAGGGGTGGCCAATGAGCAGTTCTTC.

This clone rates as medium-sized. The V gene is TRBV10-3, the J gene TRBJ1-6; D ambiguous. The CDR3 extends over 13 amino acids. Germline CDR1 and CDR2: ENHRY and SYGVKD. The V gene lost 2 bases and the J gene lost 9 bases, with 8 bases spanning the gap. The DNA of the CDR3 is TGTGCCATCAGTGAGACCTTTCTTTCACCCCTCCACTTT. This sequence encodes CAISETFLSPLHF.

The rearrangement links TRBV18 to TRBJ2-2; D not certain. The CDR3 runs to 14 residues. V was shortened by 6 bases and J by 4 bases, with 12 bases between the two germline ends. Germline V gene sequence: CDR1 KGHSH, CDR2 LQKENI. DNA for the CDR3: TGTGCCAGCTCCATGGTAGGAAGCACCGGGGAGCTGTTTTTT. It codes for CASSMVGSTGELFF.

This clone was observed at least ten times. CDR3 sequence: CASSPGQAPGEKLFF. The CDR3 nucleotides read TGTGCCAGCAGCCCCGGACAGGCCCCGGGTGAAAAACTGTTTTTT. V gene TRBV11-3 combines with J gene TRBJ1-4; 7 nucleotides align to TRBD1. Germline V CDR1 and CDR2: SGHNT, YENEEA. V shed 5 bases, J shed 7 bases, and the junction held 10 bases outside the gene matches. The CDR3 contains 15 residues.

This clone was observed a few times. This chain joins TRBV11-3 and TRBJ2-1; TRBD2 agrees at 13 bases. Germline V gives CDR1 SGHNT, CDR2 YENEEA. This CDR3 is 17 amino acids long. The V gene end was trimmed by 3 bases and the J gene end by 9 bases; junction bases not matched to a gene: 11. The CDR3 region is CASSFPGTSGAASEQFF. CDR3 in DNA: TGTGCCAGCAGCTTCCCCGGGACTAGCGGGGCCGCCAGTGAGCAGTTCTTC.

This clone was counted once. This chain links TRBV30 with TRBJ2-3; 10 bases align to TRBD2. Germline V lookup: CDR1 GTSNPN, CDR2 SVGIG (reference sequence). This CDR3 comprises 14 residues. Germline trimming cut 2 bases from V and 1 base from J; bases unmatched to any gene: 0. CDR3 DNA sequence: TGTGCCTGGAGTCTAGCGGGGGGCACAGATACGCAGTATTTT. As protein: CAWSLAGGTDTQYF.

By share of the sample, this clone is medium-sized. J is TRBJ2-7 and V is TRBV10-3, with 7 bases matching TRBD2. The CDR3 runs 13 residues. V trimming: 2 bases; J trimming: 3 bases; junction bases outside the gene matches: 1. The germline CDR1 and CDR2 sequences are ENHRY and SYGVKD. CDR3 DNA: TGTGCCATCAGTGAGGGACTAGTCTACGAGCAGTACGTC. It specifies CAISEGLVYEQYV.

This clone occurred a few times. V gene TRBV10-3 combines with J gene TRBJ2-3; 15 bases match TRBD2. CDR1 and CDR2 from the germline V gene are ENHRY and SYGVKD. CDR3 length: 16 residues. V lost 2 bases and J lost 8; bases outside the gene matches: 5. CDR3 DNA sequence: TGTGCCATCAGTGAGGGACTAGCGGGAGGGAAGGTTACGCAGTATTTT. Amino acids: CAISEGLAGGKVTQYF.

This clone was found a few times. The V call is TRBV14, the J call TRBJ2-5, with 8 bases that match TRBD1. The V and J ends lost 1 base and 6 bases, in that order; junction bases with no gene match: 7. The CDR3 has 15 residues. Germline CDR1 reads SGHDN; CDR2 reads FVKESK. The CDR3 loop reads CASSQARQGIQTQYF. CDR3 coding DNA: TGTGCCAGCAGCCAAGCAAGACAGGGGATCCAGACCCAGTACTTC.

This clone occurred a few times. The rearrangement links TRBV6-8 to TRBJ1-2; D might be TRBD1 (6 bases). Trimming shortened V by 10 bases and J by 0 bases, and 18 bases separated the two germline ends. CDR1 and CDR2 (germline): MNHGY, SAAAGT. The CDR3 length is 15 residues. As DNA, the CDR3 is TGTGCCACCTCCGCGGGGTGGACAGCTAACTATGGCTACACCTTC. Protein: CATSAGWTANYGYTF.

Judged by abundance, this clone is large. This CDR3 reads CAISELESTDTQYF. The CDR3 DNA sequence: TGTGCCATCAGTGAGCTGGAATCCACAGATACGCAGTATTTT. The V and J genes are TRBV10-3 and TRBJ2-3; D is undetermined. This CDR3 comprises 14 residues. In germline, CDR1 is ENHRY, CDR2 SYGVKD. The germline V and J ends were trimmed by 2 bases and 2 bases, with 8 bases remaining between them.